This entry is about one T cell receptor (beta chain). The antigen remains unidentified. Some clones are missing from TCRdb's copy, which holds only in-frame ones; the method was immunoSEQ multiplex PCR. Of about 130,000 clones in the sample, under 90% were seen once. There are 14 residues in the CDR3. V shed 3 bases and J shed 0 bases, with 6 bases lying between them. Per the germline V gene, CDR1 is KGHSH and CDR2 is LQKENI. The data derive from a study of T cell responses to AZD1222 COVID-19 vaccine. Study as a whole: Doses given second, at about 4 or about 12 weeks, were pooled.

Study-wide points: Spike as a whole was targeted by vaccine-associated CD4 TCRs, dominant at 160-218 and 743-854. The donors showed a predominance of white British ancestry and of females, with possible underestimation of clonal diversity.

The chain couples TRBV18 to TRBJ1-3; tentatively, D is TRBD1 (5 bases). The clonotype comes from an adult in good health. The source was peripheral blood, collected on day 0 of AZD1222 vaccination. The CDR3 here is CASSPDNSGNTIYF. Written as DNA, the CDR3 is TGTGCCAGCTCACCGGACAACTCTGGAAACACCATATATTTT.